The source of this TCR beta chain is a study of CD8 T cells in Susac syndrome. RNA in amounts of roughly 0.5 to 1 ug was reverse transcribed with random hexamers. MiXCR, run by TCRdb on the immunoSEQ multiplex PCR reads, gives a single entry per CDR3 protein. Of 80,000 or so distinct CDR3 sequences in the sample, 96% were seen once. The CDR3 loop spans 16 amino acids. The germline CDR1 and CDR2 sequences are MDHEN and SYDVKM. The junction had 5 bases not matched to a gene; V was cut back by 1 base and J by 3 bases. The diagnostic criteria for definite or probable disease, as recently defined, were met by the patients with Susac syndrome.

The receptor was isolated from a human donor with Susac syndrome. Specimen: CD8+ T cells from PBMCs. This chain uses TRBV28 with TRBJ1-5, with 8 positions matching TRBD1. The CDR3 DNA is TGTGCCAGCAGTTTATTCGCGGACAGGGACAATCAGCCCCAGCATTTT. It codes for CASSLFADRDNQPQHF.